This T cell receptor (beta chain) derives from a study of T cells after yellow fever vaccination. Study-level findings and limits: The study found a weaker secondary response that peaked faster, day 5 versus 15. Primary-vaccination clones mostly resurfaced post-booster (about 96% CD4, roughly 90% CD8).

TCRdb called the 5' RACE reads again in MiXCR, with one record for every CDR3 protein. The sample contains 550,000 or so distinct CDR3 sequences, 15% to 20% of which appear only once. CDR1 SNHLY and CDR2 FYNNEI come from the germline V gene. The ends were cut back, 6 bases at V and 2 bases at J, with 10 bases in the middle. The CDR3 contains 14 residues. A word on this clonotype: Its antigen is currently unknown.

V gene TRBV2 combines with J gene TRBJ2-2, with a tentative D call TRBD2 (6 bases). Sequenced material: PBMCs, taken 15 days after the yellow fever booster vaccination. This TCR was sampled from a man aged 25 to 45 who received the YFV17D yellow fever vaccine. The CDR3 nucleotides are TGTGCCAGCAGCACTAGCAGAAACACCGGGGAGCTGTTTTTT. Protein sequence: CASSTSRNTGELFF.